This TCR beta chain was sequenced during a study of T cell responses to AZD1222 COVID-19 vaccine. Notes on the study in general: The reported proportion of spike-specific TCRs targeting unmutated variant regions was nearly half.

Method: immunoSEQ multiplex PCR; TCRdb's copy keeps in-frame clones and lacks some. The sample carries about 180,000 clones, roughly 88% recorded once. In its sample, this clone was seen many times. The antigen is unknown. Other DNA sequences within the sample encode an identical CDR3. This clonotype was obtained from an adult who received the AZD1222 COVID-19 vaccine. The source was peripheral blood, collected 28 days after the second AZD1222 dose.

This chain's CDR3 is CSAPRGGEAFF. The CDR3 DNA sequence: TGCAGTGCTCCCAGGGGTGGCGAAGCTTTCTTT. This chain links TRBV20-1 with TRBJ1-1; D is perhaps TRBD1 (6 bases). The CDR3 runs 11 residues. Trimming left V 5 bases short and J 8 bases short, with 12 bases between. Germline V gives CDR1 DFQATT, CDR2 SNEGSKA (reference sequence).